The clone carrying this T cell receptor (beta chain) has at least ten counts. Its antigen is not identified. V lost 6 bases and J 1 base, leaving 12 bases between the germline ends. The CDR3 has 15 amino acids. Germline V gene data show CDR1 as SEHNR and CDR2 as FQNEAQ (reference sequence). This sample stems from a study of CD8+CD57+ T cells in acquired aplastic anemia. The wider study: Yields of DNA that came from sorted CD4+ and CD8+ cells averaged approximately 3.5 ug. As sequenced from healthy donors, CD4+ cells averaged about 10.8 million reads. The study, taken as a whole, reports: CD8+ Simpson's diversity in patients was not significantly different from that in controls. In common between the patients and the controls were some 29 CD8+ CDR3 sequences.

The TCR beta profiling, which covered VDJ combination and CDR3 sequence, was carried out using genomic DNA as the template. Via MiXCR, TCRdb re-called the reads, giving one row per CDR3 protein. The sample consists of about 210,000 distinct CDR3 sequences, around 32% of them appearing once. The sequenced material came from sorted CD4+, CD8+, or CD8+CD57+ T cells (not recorded which) from PBMCs. The chain employs TRBV7-9 and TRBJ2-2, with a tentative D call TRBD2 (6 bases). The clonotype originates from a human donor in good health, serving as a control. The CDR3 DNA sequence: TGTGCCAGCAGATCCGGGACTGAGAACACCGGGGAGCTGTTTTTT. Translating gives CASRSGTENTGELFF. Drawing the rest from reference TRBV7-9 and TRBJ2-2, the complete variable domain is DTGVSQNPRHKITKRGQNVTFRCDPISEHNRLYWYRQTLGQGPEFLTYFQNEAQLEKSRLLSDRFSAERPKGSFSTLEIQRTEQGDSAMYLCASRSGTENTGELFFGEGSRLTVL.